One sample yielded the 15 T cell receptor beta chains listed below, sequenced in a study of shared clonotypes between healthy human individuals. Measured with immunoSEQ multiplex PCR; TCRdb has only the in-frame clones, and not every one. The sample shows 400,000 to 600,000 clones, more than 75% of them seen only once. The sequenced sample consisted of PBMCs. Receptor source: a middle-aged woman in good health. Some clones in this sample may be carry-over from other donors' samples.

The chain is built from TRBV29-1 and TRBJ2-5; 8 bases line up with TRBD1. The J call may not be correct, given that the DNA end is closer to TRBJ2-7. The CDR3 runs to 13 residues. The germline V gene encodes CDR1 SQVTM and CDR2 ANQGSEA. For the CDR3, the DNA is TGCAGCGTTGAAGTCTCTACAGGGGGCGAGCAGTACTTC. Its translation: CSVEVSTGGEQYF.

In its sample, this clone was seen once. One end of the junction fails to match germline, which may point to a read error. V usage is TRBV7-7 and J usage is TRBJ2-1, with TRBD1 identical over 9 bases. Per the germline V gene, CDR1 is SSHAT and CDR2 is FNYEAQ (reference sequence). The CDR3 sequence is 14 residues long. This CDR3 is CASSPGTGFHEQFF. CDR3 in DNA: TGTGCTAGCAGCCCCGGGACAGGGTTTCATGAGCAGTTCTTC.

This chain uses TRBV6-1 with TRBJ2-1; 14 bases are shared with TRBD2. Trimming cost V 4 bases and J 14 bases; bases outside gene matches: 7. Germline values: CDR1 MNHNS, CDR2 SASEGT. The CDR3 sequence is 14 residues long. As DNA, the CDR3 is TGTGCCAGCAGTGCGGGACTAGCGGGAGATGTGGAGTTCTTC. The encoded protein is CASSAGLAGDVEFF.

The genes are TRBV4-2 and TRBJ2-5; D uncertain. The closer fit of TRBJ2-7 to the DNA end suggests the J call may be wrong. Germline lookup yields CDR1 LGHNA and CDR2 YNFKEQ. This CDR3 contains 14 residues. CDR3 DNA sequence: TGTGCCAGCAGCCAAGATTTTAGGGCCTACGAGCAGTACTTC. Its translation is CASSQDFRAYEQYF.

This clone was picked up many times. This rearrangement joins TRBV6-1 to TRBJ2-7; 8 bases fit TRBD2. The J segment lost 2 bases and the V segment lost 2 bases, leaving 5 bases of the junction unmatched. The CDR3 is 15 amino acids. The germline V gene encodes CDR1 MNHNS and CDR2 SASEGT. The CDR3 bases are TGTGCCAGCAGTGAAAGGCTAGCGGGCCCCTACGAGCAGTACTTC. This translates into CASSERLAGPYEQYF.

This clone was detected many times. Other DNA variants within this sample encode the same CDR3. The chain employs TRBV29-1 and TRBJ1-2; 7 bases are a match to TRBD1. This CDR3 contains 12 residues. Germline V gene sequence: CDR1 SQVTM, CDR2 ANQGSEA. Unmatched junction bases numbered 6, after V lost 7 bases and J lost 4 bases. The CDR3 here is CSAQGGIYGYTF. The CDR3 DNA follows: TGCAGCGCCCAGGGGGGGATCTATGGCTACACCTTC.

This clone was seen only a few times. The chain joins TRBV25-1 to TRBJ1-4; tentatively, D is TRBD1 (6 bases). The CDR3 spans 16 residues. Germline CDR1 is MGHDK and CDR2 is SYGVNS. With 3 bases removed from V and 4 bases from J, the gap between germline ends came to 15 bases. The CDR3 is CASSENRRGINEKLFF. CDR3 nucleotides: TGTGCCAGCAGTGAGAATCGGAGGGGGATTAATGAAAAACTGTTTTTT.

The V and J genes are TRBV30 and TRBJ2-1; 7 bases match TRBD2. V gave up 4 bases and J gave up 8 bases; unmatched junction bases: 8. Germline values: CDR1 GTSNPN, CDR2 SVGIG (reference sequence). The length of the CDR3 is 13 residues. The CDR3 here is CAWTVLAFDEQFF. For the CDR3, the DNA is TGTGCCTGGACAGTACTAGCGTTTGATGAGCAGTTCTTC.

This chain uses TRBV29-1 with TRBJ2-2, with 10 bases aligning to TRBD2. V lost 4 bases, J lost 1 base, and 6 bases stayed unmatched. Germline CDR1 is SQVTM and CDR2 is ANQGSEA. This CDR3 contains 16 residues. In DNA form, the CDR3 reads TGCAGCGTTGTAGGGCTAGCGGGAGAGAACACCGGGGAGCTGTTTTTT. Protein: CSVVGLAGENTGELFF.

The gene calls are TRBV2 and TRBJ2-7, with D possibly TRBD1 on 5 matching bases. The CDR3 extends over 14 amino acids. Trimming removed 3 bases from V and 6 bases from J, with 15 bases in between. Germline CDR1 and CDR2: SNHLY and FYNNEI. The CDR3 region is CASSDRKGASEQYF. The CDR3, as DNA: TGTGCCAGCAGTGACAGGAAAGGGGCGAGCGAGCAGTACTTC.

The chain combines TRBV5-6 with TRBJ1-1; TRBD1 might be the D (5 bases). The ends were cut back, 1 base at V and 1 base at J, with 11 bases in the middle. Looked up from germline, CDR1 is SGHDT and CDR2 is YYEEEE. The CDR3 is 15 amino acids. The CDR3 nucleotides are TGTGCCAGCAGCTTGATGGGGGTTGGGAACACTGAAGCTTTCTTT. Amino acids: CASSLMGVGNTEAFF.

The chain is built from TRBV18 and TRBJ1-3; D not certain. Trimming took off 2 bases at V and 0 bases at J, with 11 bases between the two ends. Per germline, CDR1 KGHSH and CDR2 LQKENI. This CDR3 contains 16 residues. Here the CDR3 DNA reads TGTGCCAGCTCACCATCACCAGGCGGCTCTGGAAACACCATATATTTT. It yields the protein CASSPSPGGSGNTIYF.

The chain is built from TRBV25-1 and TRBJ2-7, with a weak D call TRBD1 (6 bases). Trimming left V 4 bases short and J 2 bases short, with 12 bases between. The germline gives CDR1 MGHDK, CDR2 SYGVNS. This CDR3 has 14 amino acids. CDR3 amino acids: CASSGTGYPYEQYF. The CDR3 nucleotides read TGTGCCAGCAGTGGAACAGGGTACCCCTACGAGCAGTACTTC.

The genes are TRBV5-1 and TRBJ1-6; 8 bases align to TRBD1. The V and J ends lost 0 bases and 8 bases, in that order; junction bases with no gene match: 7. Germline V gene lookup returns CDR1 SGHRS and CDR2 YFSETQ. The CDR3 sequence is 16 residues long. The chain's CDR3 is CASSLAGQGRDSPLHF. The CDR3, as DNA: TGCGCCAGCAGCTTGGCCGGACAGGGACGGGATTCACCCCTCCACTTT.

Of note for this clone: Other nucleotide sequences in the sample specify the same CDR3. This chain connects TRBV7-2 to TRBJ2-1, with TRBD2 matching over 12 bases. V lost 1 base to trimming and J lost 6 bases; unmatched junction nucleotides: 1. The CDR3 runs 15 residues. Germline CDR1 and CDR2: SGHTA and FQGNSA. DNA for the CDR3: TGTGCCAGCAGCTTAGTGACTAGCGGGAGCAATGAGCAGTTCTTC. It encodes CASSLVTSGSNEQFF.